This record concerns one TCR beta chain sequence. Trimming cost V 5 bases and J 4 bases, with 14 bases left between them. The length of the CDR3 is 14 residues. Germline V gene sequence: CDR1 MGHRA, CDR2 YSYEKL. Libraries were prepared by immunoSEQ multiplex PCR; TCRdb keeps only in-frame clonotypes and omits some of them. The data contain about 75,000 clones, approximately 97% of them singletons. The record originates from a study of technical replicates of blood from a handful of donors. The sample was T cells isolated from PBMCs. The sequence derives from a human donor in good health. This chain joins TRBV4-1 and TRBJ1-2; D is undetermined. The CDR3 here is CASSYPGKAYGYTF. DNA for the CDR3: TGCGCCAGCAGCTATCCGGGGAAGGCCTATGGCTACACCTTC.